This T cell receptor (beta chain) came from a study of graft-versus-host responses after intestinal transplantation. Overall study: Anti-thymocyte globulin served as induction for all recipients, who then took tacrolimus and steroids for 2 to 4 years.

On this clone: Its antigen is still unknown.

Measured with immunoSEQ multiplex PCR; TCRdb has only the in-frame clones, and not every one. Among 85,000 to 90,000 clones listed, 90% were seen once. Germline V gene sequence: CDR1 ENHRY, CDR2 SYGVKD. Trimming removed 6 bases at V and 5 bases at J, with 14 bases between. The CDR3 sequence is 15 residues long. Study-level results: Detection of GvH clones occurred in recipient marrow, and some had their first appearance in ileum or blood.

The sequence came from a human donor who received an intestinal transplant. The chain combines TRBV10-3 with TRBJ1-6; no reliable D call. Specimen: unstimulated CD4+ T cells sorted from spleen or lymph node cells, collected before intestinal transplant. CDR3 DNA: TGTGCCATCAGCCCCACTCCGGGTGATAATTCACCCCTCCACTTT. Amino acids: CAISPTPGDNSPLHF.